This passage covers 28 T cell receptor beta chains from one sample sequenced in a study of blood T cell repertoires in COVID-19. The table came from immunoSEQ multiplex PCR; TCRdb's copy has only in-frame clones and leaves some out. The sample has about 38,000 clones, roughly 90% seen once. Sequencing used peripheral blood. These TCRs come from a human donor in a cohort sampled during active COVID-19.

The CDR3 sequence: CSASTPRLVSNEQFF. CDR3 bases: TGCAGTGCTAGTACGCCGCGGCTAGTAAGCAATGAGCAGTTCTTC. The chain has TRBV20-1 and TRBJ2-1; D is uncertain. The CDR3 is 15 amino acids. The V gene lost 3 bases and the J gene lost 6 bases, with 18 bases spanning the gap. Germline CDR1 is DFQATT and CDR2 is SNEGSKA (reference sequence).

The CDR3: CASSLTLSISTDTQYF. The CDR3 DNA follows: TGTGCCAGCAGCTTGACTCTCTCCATAAGCACAGATACGCAGTATTTT. The rearrangement uses TRBV5-6 and TRBJ2-3; D gene ambiguous. CDR3 length: 16 residues. The V and J ends lost 1 base and 0 bases respectively, with 12 bases between them. Germline V gene data show CDR1 as SGHDT and CDR2 as YYEEEE.

The DNA of the CDR3 is TGTGCCAGCAGCCCGTCCGGGACAGAGTCCTACAATGAGCAGTTCTTC. It codes for CASSPSGTESYNEQFF. The rearrangement links TRBV11-3 to TRBJ2-1; 7 bases are a match to TRBD1. CDR3 length equals 16 residues. The germline gives CDR1 SGHNT, CDR2 YENEEA. After removal of 5 bases from V and 1 base from J, the junction contained 8 bases not matched to a gene. Drawing the rest from reference TRBV11-3 and TRBJ2-1, the complete variable domain is EAGVVQSPRYKIIEKKQPVAFWCNPISGHNTLYWYLQNLGQGPELLIRYENEEAVDDSQLPKDRFSAERLKGVDSTLKIQPAELGDSAVYLCASSPSGTESYNEQFFGPGTRLTVL.

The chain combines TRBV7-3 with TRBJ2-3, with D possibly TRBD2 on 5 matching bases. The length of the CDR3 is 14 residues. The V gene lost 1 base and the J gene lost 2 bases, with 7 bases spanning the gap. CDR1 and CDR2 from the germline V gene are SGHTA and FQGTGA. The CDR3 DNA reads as TGTGCCAGCAGCTTAATCGGGGTCACAGATACGCAGTATTTT. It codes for CASSLIGVTDTQYF.

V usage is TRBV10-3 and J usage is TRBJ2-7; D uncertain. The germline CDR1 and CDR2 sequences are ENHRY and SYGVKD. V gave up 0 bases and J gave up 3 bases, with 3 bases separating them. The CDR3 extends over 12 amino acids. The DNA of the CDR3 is TGTGCCATCAGTGAGTCCAGCTACGAGCAGTACTTC. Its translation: CAISESSYEQYF.

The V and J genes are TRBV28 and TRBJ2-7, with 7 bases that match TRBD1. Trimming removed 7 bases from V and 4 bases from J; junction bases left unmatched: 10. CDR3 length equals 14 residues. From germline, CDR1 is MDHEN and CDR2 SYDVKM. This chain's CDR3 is CASKITTGWYEQYF. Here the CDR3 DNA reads TGTGCCAGCAAAATTACGACAGGGTGGTACGAGCAGTACTTC.

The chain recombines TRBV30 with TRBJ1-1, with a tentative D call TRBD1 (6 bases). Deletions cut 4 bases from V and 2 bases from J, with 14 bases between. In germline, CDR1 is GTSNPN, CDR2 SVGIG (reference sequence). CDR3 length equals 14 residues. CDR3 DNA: TGTGCCTGGACCCCCGGGACACTAAACACTGAAGCTTTCTTT. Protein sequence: CAWTPGTLNTEAFF.

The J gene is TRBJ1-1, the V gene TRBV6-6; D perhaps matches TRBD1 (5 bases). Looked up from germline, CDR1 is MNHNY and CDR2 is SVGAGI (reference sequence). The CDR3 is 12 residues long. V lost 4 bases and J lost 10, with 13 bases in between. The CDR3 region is CASSSAGGGAFF. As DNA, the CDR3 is TGTGCCAGCAGTTCGGCCGGGGGGGGAGCTTTCTTT.

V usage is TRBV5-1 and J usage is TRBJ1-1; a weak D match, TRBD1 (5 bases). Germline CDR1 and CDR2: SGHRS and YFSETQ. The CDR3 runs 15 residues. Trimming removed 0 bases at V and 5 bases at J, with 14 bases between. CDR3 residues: CASSLAAGRSTEAFF. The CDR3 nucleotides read TGCGCCAGCAGCTTGGCCGCGGGACGGTCAACTGAAGCTTTCTTT.

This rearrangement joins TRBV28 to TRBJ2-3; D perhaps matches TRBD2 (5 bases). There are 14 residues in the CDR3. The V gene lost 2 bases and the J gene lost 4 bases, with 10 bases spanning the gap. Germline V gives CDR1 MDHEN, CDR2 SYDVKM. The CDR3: CASSLEGNPDTQYF. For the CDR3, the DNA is TGTGCCAGCAGTTTAGAGGGAAATCCAGATACGCAGTATTTT.

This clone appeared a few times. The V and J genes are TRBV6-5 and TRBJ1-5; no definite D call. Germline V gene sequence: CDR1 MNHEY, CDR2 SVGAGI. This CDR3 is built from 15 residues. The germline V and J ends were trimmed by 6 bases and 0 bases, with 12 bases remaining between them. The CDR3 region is CASRLLANSNQPQHF. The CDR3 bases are TGTGCCAGCAGGCTATTAGCCAATAGCAATCAGCCCCAGCATTTT.

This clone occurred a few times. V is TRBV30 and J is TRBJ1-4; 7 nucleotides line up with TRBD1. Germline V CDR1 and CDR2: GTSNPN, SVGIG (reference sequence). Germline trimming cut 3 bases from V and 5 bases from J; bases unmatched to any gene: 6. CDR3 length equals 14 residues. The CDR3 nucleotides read TGTGCCTGGAGGACAGGGTTCCAAAATGAAAAACTGTTTTTT. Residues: CAWRTGFQNEKLFF.

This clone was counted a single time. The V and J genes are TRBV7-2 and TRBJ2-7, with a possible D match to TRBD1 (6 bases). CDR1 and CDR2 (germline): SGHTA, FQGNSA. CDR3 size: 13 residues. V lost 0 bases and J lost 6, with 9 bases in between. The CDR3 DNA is TGTGCCAGCAGCTTAGCGACAGGCATCGAGCAGTACTTC. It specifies CASSLATGIEQYF.

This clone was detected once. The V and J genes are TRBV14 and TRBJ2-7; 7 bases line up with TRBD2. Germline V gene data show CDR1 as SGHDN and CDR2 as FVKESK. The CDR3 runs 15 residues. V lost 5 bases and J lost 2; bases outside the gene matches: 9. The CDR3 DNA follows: TGTGCCAGCAGCGCCAAGCGGGGATATCCCTACGAGCAGTACTTC. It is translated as CASSAKRGYPYEQYF.

CDR3 DNA: TGTGCCAGCTCACCACACAGGGCTGACGAGCAGTACTTC. Its protein product is CASSPHRADEQYF. The genes are TRBV18 and TRBJ2-7; D is perhaps TRBD1 (6 bases). CDR3 length: 13 amino acids. V dropped 1 base and J dropped 5 bases, with 9 bases sitting between them. The germline V gene has CDR1 KGHSH and CDR2 LQKENI.

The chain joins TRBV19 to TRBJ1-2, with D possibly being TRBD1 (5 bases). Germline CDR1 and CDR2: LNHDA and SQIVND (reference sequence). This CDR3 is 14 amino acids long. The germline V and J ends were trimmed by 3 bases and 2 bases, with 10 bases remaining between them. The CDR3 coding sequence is TGTGCCAGTAGTATTCAGGCAGGGAACTATGGCTACACCTTC. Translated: CASSIQAGNYGYTF. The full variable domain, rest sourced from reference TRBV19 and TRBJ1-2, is DGGITQSPKYLFRKEGQNVTLSCEQNLNHDAMYWYRQDPGQGLRLIYYSQIVNDFQKGDIAEGYSVSREKKESFPLTVTSAQKNPTAFYLCASSIQAGNYGYTFGSGTRLTVV.

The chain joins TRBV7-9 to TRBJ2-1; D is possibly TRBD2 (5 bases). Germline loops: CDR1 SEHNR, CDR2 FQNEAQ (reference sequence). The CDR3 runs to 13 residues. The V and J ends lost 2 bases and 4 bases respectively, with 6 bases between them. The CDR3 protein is CASSLRDYNEQFF. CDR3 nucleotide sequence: TGTGCCAGCAGCTTACGGGATTACAATGAGCAGTTCTTC.

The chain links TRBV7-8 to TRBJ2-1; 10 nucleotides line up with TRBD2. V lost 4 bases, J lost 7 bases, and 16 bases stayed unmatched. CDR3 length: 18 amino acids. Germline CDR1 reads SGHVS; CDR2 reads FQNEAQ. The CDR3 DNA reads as TGTGCCAGCAGCTCAGCCCCTATTACTAGCGGGATATCAAATGAGCAGTTCTTC. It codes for CASSSAPITSGISNEQFF. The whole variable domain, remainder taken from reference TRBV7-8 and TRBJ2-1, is GAGVSQSPRYKVAKRGQDVALRCDPISGHVSLFWYQQALGQGPEFLTYFQNEAQLDKSGLPSDRFFAERPEGSVSTLKIQRTQQEDSAVYLCASSSAPITSGISNEQFFGPGTRLTVL.

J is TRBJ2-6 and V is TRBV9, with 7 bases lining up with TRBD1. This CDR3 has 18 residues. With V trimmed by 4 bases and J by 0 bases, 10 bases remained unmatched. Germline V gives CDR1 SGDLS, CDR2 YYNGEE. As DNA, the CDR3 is TGTGCCAGCAGCCGTGCCGGGACAGAAAGCTCTGGGGCCAACGTCCTGACTTTC. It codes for CASSRAGTESSGANVLTF.

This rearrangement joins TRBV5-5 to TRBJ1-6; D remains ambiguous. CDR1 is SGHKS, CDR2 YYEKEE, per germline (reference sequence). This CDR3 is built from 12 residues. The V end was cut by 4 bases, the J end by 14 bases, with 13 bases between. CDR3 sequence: CASSLDARALHF. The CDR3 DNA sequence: TGTGCCAGCAGCCTGGATGCTCGGGCCCTCCACTTT.

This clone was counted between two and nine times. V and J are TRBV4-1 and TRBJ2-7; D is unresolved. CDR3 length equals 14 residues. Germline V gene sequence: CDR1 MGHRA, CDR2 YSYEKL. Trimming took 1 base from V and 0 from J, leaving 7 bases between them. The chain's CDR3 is CASSQVLSSYEQYF. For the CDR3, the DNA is TGCGCCAGCAGCCAAGTACTTAGCTCCTACGAGCAGTACTTC.

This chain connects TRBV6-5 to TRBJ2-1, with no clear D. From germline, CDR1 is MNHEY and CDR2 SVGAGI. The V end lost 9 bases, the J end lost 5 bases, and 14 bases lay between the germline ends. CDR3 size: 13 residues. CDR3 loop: CASTAYPNNEQFF. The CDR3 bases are TGTGCCAGTACAGCTTACCCCAACAATGAGCAGTTCTTC.

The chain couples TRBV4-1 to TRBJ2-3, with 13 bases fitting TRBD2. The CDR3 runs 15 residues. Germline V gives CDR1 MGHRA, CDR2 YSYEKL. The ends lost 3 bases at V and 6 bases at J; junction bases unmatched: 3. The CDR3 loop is CASSQRTSGGDTQYF. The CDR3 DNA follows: TGCGCCAGCAGCCAGAGGACTAGCGGGGGTGATACGCAGTATTTT.

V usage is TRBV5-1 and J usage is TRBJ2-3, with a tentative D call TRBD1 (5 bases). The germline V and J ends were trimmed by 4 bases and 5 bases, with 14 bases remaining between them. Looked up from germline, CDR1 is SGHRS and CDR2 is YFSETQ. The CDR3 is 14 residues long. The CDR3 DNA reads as TGCGCCAGCAGCCCGGTGATAGGGGAAGATACGCAGTATTTT. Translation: CASSPVIGEDTQYF. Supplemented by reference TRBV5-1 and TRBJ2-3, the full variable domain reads KAGVTQTPRYLIKTRGQQVTLSCSPISGHRSVSWYQQTPGQGLQFLFEYFSETQRNKGNFPGRFSGRQFSNSRSEMNVSTLELGDSALYLCASSPVIGEDTQYFGPGTRLTVL.

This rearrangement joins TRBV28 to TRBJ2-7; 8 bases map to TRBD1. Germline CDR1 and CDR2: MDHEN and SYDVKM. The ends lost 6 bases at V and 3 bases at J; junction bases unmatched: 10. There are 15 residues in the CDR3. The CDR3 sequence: CASSKLSGQVYEQYF. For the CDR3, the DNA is TGTGCCAGCAGCAAGCTCTCGGGACAGGTCTACGAGCAGTACTTC.

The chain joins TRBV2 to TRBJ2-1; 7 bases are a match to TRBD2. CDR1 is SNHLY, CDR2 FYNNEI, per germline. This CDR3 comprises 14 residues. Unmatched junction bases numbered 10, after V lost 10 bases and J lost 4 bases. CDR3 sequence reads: CATRLSSGYNEQFF. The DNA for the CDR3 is TGTGCCACCCGGCTTTCTAGCGGATACAATGAGCAGTTCTTC.

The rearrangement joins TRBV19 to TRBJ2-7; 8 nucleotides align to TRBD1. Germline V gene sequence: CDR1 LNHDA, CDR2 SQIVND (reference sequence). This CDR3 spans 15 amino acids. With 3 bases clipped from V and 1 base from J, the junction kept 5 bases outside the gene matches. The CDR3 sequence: CASSIPGGRSYEQYF. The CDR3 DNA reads TGTGCCAGTAGTATCCCAGGGGGCCGTTCCTACGAGCAGTACTTC.

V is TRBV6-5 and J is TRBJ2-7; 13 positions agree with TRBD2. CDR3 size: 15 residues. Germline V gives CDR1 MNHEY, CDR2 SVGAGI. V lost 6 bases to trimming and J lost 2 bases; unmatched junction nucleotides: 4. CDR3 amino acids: CASSTGLAGAYEQYF. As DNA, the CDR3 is TGTGCCAGCAGCACCGGACTAGCGGGAGCCTACGAGCAGTACTTC.